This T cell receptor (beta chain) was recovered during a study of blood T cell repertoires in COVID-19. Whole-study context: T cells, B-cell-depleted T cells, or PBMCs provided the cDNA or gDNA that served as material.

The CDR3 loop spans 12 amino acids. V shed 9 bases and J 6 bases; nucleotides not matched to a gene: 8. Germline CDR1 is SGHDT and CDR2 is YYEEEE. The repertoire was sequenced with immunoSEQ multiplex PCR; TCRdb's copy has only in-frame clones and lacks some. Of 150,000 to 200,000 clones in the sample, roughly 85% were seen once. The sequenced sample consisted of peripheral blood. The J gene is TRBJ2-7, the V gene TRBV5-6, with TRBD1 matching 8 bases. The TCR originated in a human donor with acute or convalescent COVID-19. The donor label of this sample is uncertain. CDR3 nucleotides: TGTGCCACCGGGACAGGAGGGGGCGAGCAGTACTTC. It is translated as CATGTGGGEQYF. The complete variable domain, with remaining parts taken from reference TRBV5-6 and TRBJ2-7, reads DAGVTQSPTHLIKTRGQQVTLRCSPKSGHDTVSWYQQALGQGPQFIFQYYEEEERQRGNFPDRFSGHQFPNYSSELNVNALLLGDSALYLCATGTGGGEQYFGPGTRLTVT.